This TCR beta chain was captured in a study of blood T cell repertoires in COVID-19. Germline V gives CDR1 MDHEN, CDR2 SYDVKM. CDR3 length: 13 amino acids. The ends were cut back, 7 bases at V and 0 bases at J, with 10 bases in the middle. Profiled with immunoSEQ multiplex PCR; TCRdb holds only in-frame clones, not every one. Of about 380,000 clones in the sample, about 90% were seen once. All enrollees were about 18 to 89 years old and from fewer than 25 US areas. This chain uses TRBV28 with TRBJ2-7, with a weak D call TRBD2 (5 bases). Material: PBMCs or T cells enriched from blood (not recorded which). This receptor was obtained from a woman in her 30s who had recovered from COVID-19. As DNA, the CDR3 is TGTGCCAGCAAGACCGGGAACTCCTACGAGCAGTACTTC. Translating gives CASKTGNSYEQYF.